What follows is one T cell receptor (beta chain) and its context. What it binds is unknown. The gene names here belong to mouse. Read data end 4 residues before the CDR3 end; the end is taken from the germline J gene. The same CDR3 also results from other DNA sequences found in this sample. This specimen comes from a study of CD8+ T cells in alopecia areata. Notes on the study in general: Possibly as an HLA-related effect, TCR sharing across patients appeared less clear than in mice. Normal skin's resident alphabeta T cells are sequenced alongside lesional scalp T cells.

CDR1 NSHNY and CDR2 SYGAGN come from the germline V gene. The V gene end was trimmed by 0 bases and the J gene end by 5 bases; junction bases not matched to a gene: 3. This CDR3 is 15 amino acids long. As the sequencing template, cDNA was produced by extracting RNA and reverse transcribing it. Profiled with immunoSEQ multiplex PCR; TCRdb holds only in-frame clones, not every one. The repertoire consists of under 350,000 clones, none detected only once. The authors sorted pooled cutaneous lymph node cells using CD4, CD8alpha, NKG2D, NKG2ACE and other markers. The sequenced sample consisted of CD4+ T cells sorted from a lymph node. The rearrangement links TRBV13-1 to TRBJ2-2; 8 bases match TRBD2. The clonotype was recovered from a C3H/HeJ mouse with alopecia areata. Strain haplotype at MHC: H2-k. Incomplete CDR3 DNA: TGTGCCAGCAGTGATGCGGGGGGGCGGACCGGG. This translates into CASSDAGGRTG. The whole CDR3 is CASSDAGGRTGQLYF.